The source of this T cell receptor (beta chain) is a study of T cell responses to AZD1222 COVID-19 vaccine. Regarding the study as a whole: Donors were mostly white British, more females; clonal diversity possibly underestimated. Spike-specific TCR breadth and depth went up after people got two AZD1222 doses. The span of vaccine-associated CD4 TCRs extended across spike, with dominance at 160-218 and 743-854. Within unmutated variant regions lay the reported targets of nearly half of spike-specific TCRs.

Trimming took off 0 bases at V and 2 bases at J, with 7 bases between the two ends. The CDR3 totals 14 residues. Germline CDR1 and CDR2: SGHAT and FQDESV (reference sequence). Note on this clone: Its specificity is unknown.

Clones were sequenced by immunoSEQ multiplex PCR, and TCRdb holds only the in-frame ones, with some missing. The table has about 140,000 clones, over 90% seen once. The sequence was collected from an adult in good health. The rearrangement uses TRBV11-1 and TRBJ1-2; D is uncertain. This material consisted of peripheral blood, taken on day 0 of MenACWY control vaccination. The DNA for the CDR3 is TGTGCCAGCAGCTTAGCAGGAGCCAACTATGGCTACACCTTC. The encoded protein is CASSLAGANYGYTF.